The clone carrying this T cell receptor (beta chain) has a count of ten or more. Its antigen is still unknown. Noted time point: sample taken at primary tumor resection. Whole RNA from tumor, nontumor lung or frozen PBMC was sequenced unsorted. Using its own MiXCR run on the 5' RACE reads, TCRdb lists one record per CDR3 protein. The table lists 36,000 or so distinct CDR3 sequences, 4% to 6% of them singletons. This entry belongs to a study of spatial heterogeneity in lung cancer. Study conclusions and caveats: TCRs found ubiquitously expanded in tumor appeared in blood more at resection than at follow-up.

CDR3 length equals 14 residues. CDR1 and CDR2 from the germline V gene are LGHDT and YNNKEL (reference sequence). Trimming left V 2 bases short and J 4 bases short, with 11 bases between. The chain links TRBV3-1 to TRBJ1-2; D possibly corresponds to TRBD1 (6 bases). The receptor was isolated from a female donor with early-stage non-small cell lung cancer. Here the sequenced sample was PBMCs, taken at surgery. The CDR3 DNA reads as TGTGCCAGCAGCCAATTCTTGGGGGCCTATGGCTACACCTTC. This encodes CASSQFLGAYGYTF.